The rows below give T cell receptor beta chains drawn from one sample of a study of shared clonotypes between healthy human individuals. Generated by immunoSEQ multiplex PCR, the TCRdb table keeps only in-frame clones and is missing some. The table has 2 million to 3 million clones, more than 80% seen once. The specimen sequenced was naive CD4+ T cells sorted from blood. The receptors come from a man between 18 and 35 years old in good health. The CDR3 runs from the conserved cysteine through the conserved F or W. Each record gives: clone size, J gene, V gene, D gene, CDR3 DNA, CDR3 protein. D genes are given only for firm matches. Expanded clones are given a class, and other clones once, few, many or no size at all.

clone size: NA; J gene: TRBJ1-6; V gene: TRBV4-1; D gene: NA; CDR3 DNA: TGCGCCAGCAGCCAAGAAGGGGAAAGCTCCTATAATTCACCCCTCCACTTT; CDR3 protein: CASSQEGESSYNSPLHF
clone size: NA; J gene: TRBJ2-1; V gene: TRBV10-3; D gene: NA; CDR3 DNA: TGTGCCATCAGTGAGTCGGGGCCTCGGAATGAGCAGTTCTTC; CDR3 protein: CAISESGPRNEQFF
clone size: NA; J gene: TRBJ2-1; V gene: TRBV5-3; D gene: TRBD2; CDR3 DNA: TGTGCCAGAAGCTTGGGGACTAGCGGCAACAATGAGCAGTTCTTC; CDR3 protein: CARSLGTSGNNEQFF
clone size: few; J gene: TRBJ1-1; V gene: TRBV4-3; D gene: NA; CDR3 DNA: TGCGCCAGCAGCCAAGGAGGGACACAGGGATCAGCTTTCTTT; CDR3 protein: CASSQGGTQGSAFF
clone size: NA; J gene: TRBJ1-1; V gene: TRBV9; D gene: NA; CDR3 DNA: TGTGCCAGCAGCTCACGGACTGATAACACTGAAGCTTTCTTT; CDR3 protein: CASSSRTDNTEAFF
clone size: once; J gene: TRBJ1-6; V gene: TRBV6-1; D gene: TRBD1; CDR3 DNA: TGTGCCAGCAGTGATACAGGGGTTGGTTCACCCCTCCACTTT; CDR3 protein: CASSDTGVGSPLHF
clone size: NA; J gene: TRBJ1-4; V gene: TRBV5-4; D gene: NA; CDR3 DNA: TGTGCCAGCAGCTCCCCTCACGGAAAACTGTTTTTT; CDR3 protein: CASSSPHGKLFF
clone size: NA; J gene: TRBJ1-4; V gene: TRBV5-1; D gene: NA; CDR3 DNA: TGCGCCAGCAGCGCGCAGAGCTTACAGGGAATGGGTGAAAAACTGTTTTTT; CDR3 protein: CASSAQSLQGMGEKLFF
clone size: few; J gene: TRBJ2-7; V gene: TRBV10-1; D gene: TRBD2; CDR3 DNA: TGCGCCAGCATAGTTTCTAGCGGACGCTCCTACGAGCAGTACTTC; CDR3 protein: CASIVSSGRSYEQYF
clone size: NA; J gene: TRBJ1-1; V gene: TRBV11-2; D gene: NA; CDR3 DNA: TGTGCCAGCAGCTTAGTCGGGGGCATGAACACTGAAGCTTTCTTT; CDR3 protein: CASSLVGGMNTEAFF
clone size: NA; J gene: TRBJ1-1; V gene: TRBV2; D gene: NA; CDR3 DNA: TGTGCCAGCAGCGCCCTTAGGGGGGTCGGCACTGAAGCTTTCTTT; CDR3 protein: CASSALRGVGTEAFF
clone size: NA; J gene: TRBJ2-7; V gene: TRBV6-5; D gene: TRBD2; CDR3 DNA: TGTGCCAGCAGTTACTCGGCGGGAGGGCCTTACGAGCAGTACTTC; CDR3 protein: CASSYSAGGPYEQYF
clone size: NA; J gene: TRBJ1-2; V gene: TRBV5-1; D gene: TRBD1; CDR3 DNA: TGCGCCAGCAGCTTGGGGGCCGGACAGGGTTTATATGGCTACACCTTC; CDR3 protein: CASSLGAGQGLYGYTF
clone size: NA; J gene: TRBJ2-6; V gene: TRBV18; D gene: NA; CDR3 DNA: TGTGCCAGCTCACCCCTGATGTCCCCTTCTGGGGCCAACGTCCTGACTTTC; CDR3 protein: CASSPLMSPSGANVLTF
clone size: NA; J gene: TRBJ2-5; V gene: TRBV15; D gene: TRBD2; CDR3 DNA: TGTGCCACCAGTAGCGGGGGGGCCGGGGAGACCCAGTACTTC; CDR3 protein: CATSSGGAGETQYF
clone size: NA; J gene: TRBJ1-1; V gene: TRBV5-6; D gene: NA; CDR3 DNA: TGTGCCAGCAGCTTGGGGGCGGGAGTGCGGACTGAAGCTTTCTTT; CDR3 protein: CASSLGAGVRTEAFF
clone size: NA; J gene: TRBJ2-7; V gene: TRBV11-2; D gene: TRBD1; CDR3 DNA: TGTGCCAGCAGCTCAGCCCCACAGGGGGCGGGCGAGCAGTACTTC; CDR3 protein: CASSSAPQGAGEQYF
clone size: NA; J gene: TRBJ2-3; V gene: TRBV18; D gene: TRBD2; CDR3 DNA: TGTGCCAGCTCACCCCTCCCTGTTTTGGGGGGGATAGCAGATACGCAGTATTTT; CDR3 protein: CASSPLPVLGGIADTQYF
clone size: NA; J gene: TRBJ2-1; V gene: TRBV5-1; D gene: NA; CDR3 DNA: TGCGCCAGCAGCTTGGTAGTCTCCTACAATGAGCAGTTCTTC; CDR3 protein: CASSLVVSYNEQFF
clone size: NA; J gene: TRBJ1-1; V gene: TRBV18; D gene: TRBD1; CDR3 DNA: TGTGCCAGCTCAGCCCAGGGGGGGGACACTGAAGCTTTCTTT; CDR3 protein: CASSAQGGDTEAFF
clone size: NA; J gene: TRBJ1-5; V gene: TRBV7-3; D gene: NA; CDR3 DNA: TGTGCCAGCACGCTAACCCCAAAGGTATGCAGGGGCCCCTTAGGGATTCAGCCCCAGCATTTT; CDR3 protein: CASTLTPKVCRGPLGIQPQHF
clone size: NA; J gene: TRBJ2-2; V gene: TRBV5-4; D gene: TRBD1; CDR3 DNA: TGTGCCAGCAGGACAGGGGTGGCGGGCACCGGGGAGCTGTTTTTT; CDR3 protein: CASRTGVAGTGELFF
clone size: NA; J gene: TRBJ2-3; V gene: TRBV7-3; D gene: TRBD2; CDR3 DNA: TGTGCCAGCAGCGGGTCTAGCGGGCTGGGAGATACGCAGTATTTT; CDR3 protein: CASSGSSGLGDTQYF
clone size: NA; J gene: TRBJ2-4; V gene: TRBV19; D gene: NA; CDR3 DNA: TGTGCCAGTTCTCGGGGGGCTGGCTACGACATTCAGTACTTC; CDR3 protein: CASSRGAGYDIQYF
clone size: NA; J gene: TRBJ2-7; V gene: TRBV6-1; D gene: TRBD2; CDR3 DNA: TGTGCCAGCAGTGAAAGCGAGCGGGGGATCTCCTACGAGCAGTACTTC; CDR3 protein: CASSESERGISYEQYF
clone size: NA; J gene: TRBJ2-1; V gene: TRBV27; D gene: TRBD1; CDR3 DNA: TGTGCCAGCAGTTTCCGGGACAGATACAATGAGCAGTTCTTC; CDR3 protein: CASSFRDRYNEQFF
clone size: NA; J gene: TRBJ2-2; V gene: TRBV7-6; D gene: TRBD2; CDR3 DNA: TGTGCCAGCAGCTTAGTAGCGGGGGTCTCCACCGGGGAGCTGTTTTTT; CDR3 protein: CASSLVAGVSTGELFF
clone size: NA; J gene: TRBJ2-2; V gene: TRBV5-1; D gene: TRBD2; CDR3 DNA: TGCGCCAGCAGCTTGGGTACTAGCGGGAACACCGGGGAGCTGTTTTTT; CDR3 protein: CASSLGTSGNTGELFF
clone size: NA; J gene: TRBJ2-7; V gene: TRBV5-6; D gene: NA; CDR3 DNA: TGTGCCAGCAGCTTTCCGGGAACAGGGCCCTACGAGCAGTACTTC; CDR3 protein: CASSFPGTGPYEQYF
clone size: NA; J gene: TRBJ2-5; V gene: TRBV5-1; D gene: TRBD2; CDR3 DNA: TGCGCCAGCAGCGTGACTAGCGGGGGGCAAGAGACCCAGTACTTC; CDR3 protein: CASSVTSGGQETQYF
clone size: NA; J gene: TRBJ2-1; V gene: TRBV28; D gene: TRBD1; CDR3 DNA: TGTGCCAGCAGCATGACCGGGACAGGGAGTATTGAGCAGTTCTTC; CDR3 protein: CASSMTGTGSIEQFF
clone size: NA; J gene: TRBJ2-2; V gene: TRBV5-1; D gene: NA; CDR3 DNA: TGCGCCAGCAGCACCGGGACCCAAAACACCGGGGAGCTGTTTTTT; CDR3 protein: CASSTGTQNTGELFF
clone size: NA; J gene: TRBJ1-1; V gene: TRBV14; D gene: NA; CDR3 DNA: TGTGCCAGCAGCTCTTTCACAGGGAGTGAAGCTTTCTTT; CDR3 protein: CASSSFTGSEAFF
clone size: NA; J gene: TRBJ2-3; V gene: TRBV6-5; D gene: NA; CDR3 DNA: TGTGCCAGTAGAAGTCTACAATCTAGCACAGATACGCAGTATTTT; CDR3 protein: CASRSLQSSTDTQYF
clone size: once; J gene: TRBJ2-1; V gene: TRBV14; D gene: NA; CDR3 DNA: TGTGCCAGCAGCCAAGGCGGATTCTACAATGAGCAGTTCTTC; CDR3 protein: CASSQGGFYNEQFF
clone size: NA; J gene: TRBJ2-5; V gene: TRBV9; D gene: NA; CDR3 DNA: TGTGCCAGCAGCGCGAATGCAGCGAACCAAGAGACCCAGTACTTC; CDR3 protein: CASSANAANQETQYF
clone size: NA; J gene: TRBJ1-1; V gene: TRBV10-3; D gene: NA; CDR3 DNA: TGTGCCATCAGTGAAGTAGGACAGAAAATGAACACTGAAGCTTTCTTT; CDR3 protein: CAISEVGQKMNTEAFF
clone size: NA; J gene: TRBJ1-6; V gene: TRBV28; D gene: NA; CDR3 DNA: TGTGCCAGCAGTACCCCCATCGGGGCAAGTCGTAATTCACCCCTCCACTTT; CDR3 protein: CASSTPIGASRNSPLHF
clone size: NA; J gene: TRBJ1-4; V gene: TRBV18; D gene: TRBD1; CDR3 DNA: TGTGCCAGCTCACCCAGGGGGCATACTAATGAAAAACTGTTTTTT; CDR3 protein: CASSPRGHTNEKLFF
clone size: NA; J gene: TRBJ1-5; V gene: TRBV9; D gene: NA; CDR3 DNA: TGTGCCAGCAGCGTAGCTGCAGCGGCAGGGGCAGGGCCCCAGCATTTT; CDR3 protein: CASSVAAAAGAGPQHF
clone size: NA; J gene: TRBJ2-1; V gene: TRBV6-6; D gene: TRBD1; CDR3 DNA: TGTGCCAGCAGTTACAACAGGGGCCCTTATCCGGAGCAGTTCTTC; CDR3 protein: CASSYNRGPYPEQFF
clone size: few; J gene: TRBJ1-5; V gene: TRBV19; D gene: TRBD1; CDR3 DNA: TGTGCCAGTAAGGGCGGACAGGGGGGTCAGCCCCAGCATTTT; CDR3 protein: CASKGGQGGQPQHF
clone size: few; J gene: TRBJ2-7; V gene: TRBV2; D gene: NA; CDR3 DNA: TGTGCCAGCAGTGATGTCTCCTACTCCTACGAGCAGTACTTC; CDR3 protein: CASSDVSYSYEQYF
clone size: NA; J gene: TRBJ2-5; V gene: TRBV6-5; D gene: NA; CDR3 DNA: TGTGCCAGCAGTTACTTAAGTCGGGCTAGCCAAGAGACCCAGTACTTC; CDR3 protein: CASSYLSRASQETQYF
clone size: NA; J gene: TRBJ2-3; V gene: TRBV6-5; D gene: NA; CDR3 DNA: TGTGCCAGCAGTTCGGGGGGCGGAATTAGCACAGATACGCAGTATTTT; CDR3 protein: CASSSGGGISTDTQYF
clone size: once; J gene: TRBJ2-2; V gene: TRBV4-3; D gene: TRBD2; CDR3 DNA: TGCGCCAGCAGCCCTAGCTTAAGCGGGAGGGCTAGGGTCGACACCGGGGAGCTGTTTTTT; CDR3 protein: CASSPSLSGRARVDTGELFF
clone size: NA; J gene: TRBJ2-1; V gene: TRBV25-1; D gene: NA; CDR3 DNA: TGTGCCAGCAGTGAGCCCACCTACAATGAGCAGTTCTTC; CDR3 protein: CASSEPTYNEQFF
clone size: NA; J gene: TRBJ2-1; V gene: TRBV28; D gene: TRBD2; CDR3 DNA: TGTGCCAGCAGTTTAGGACTAGCGGGACGTAATGAGCAGTTCTTC; CDR3 protein: CASSLGLAGRNEQFF